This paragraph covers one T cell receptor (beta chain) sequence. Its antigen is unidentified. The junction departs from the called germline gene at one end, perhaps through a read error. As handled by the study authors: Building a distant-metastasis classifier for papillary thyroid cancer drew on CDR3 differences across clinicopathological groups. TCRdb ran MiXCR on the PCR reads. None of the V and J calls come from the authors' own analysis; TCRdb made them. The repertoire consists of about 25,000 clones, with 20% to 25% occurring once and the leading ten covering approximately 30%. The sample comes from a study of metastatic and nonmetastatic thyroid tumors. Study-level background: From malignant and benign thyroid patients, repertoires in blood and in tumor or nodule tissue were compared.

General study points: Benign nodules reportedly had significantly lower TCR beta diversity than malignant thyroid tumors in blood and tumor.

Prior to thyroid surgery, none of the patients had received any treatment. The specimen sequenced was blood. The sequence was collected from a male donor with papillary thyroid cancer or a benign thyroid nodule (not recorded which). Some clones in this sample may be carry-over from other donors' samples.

CDR3 sequence: CARSRRGANYGYTF. The CDR3 DNA reads as TGTGCCCGCAGCCGGAGGGGCGCTAACTATGGCTACACCTTC. This chain joins TRBV6-2 or TRBV6-3 and TRBJ1-2; the D gene is possibly TRBD1 (5 bases). The CDR3 is 14 amino acids. Per the germline V gene, CDR1 is MNHEY and CDR2 is SVGEGT.